This entry is about one T cell receptor (beta chain). The target antigen is unknown. This sample is part of a study of CD8 T cell repertoires and HIV-1 epitope variants. Across the whole study: Twenty-five autologous and known Gag and Nef epitope variant peptides each stimulated T cells separately. Controls included no peptide, Ebola AY9 epitope, and a CMV, EBV, flu pool.

The assay was immunoSEQ multiplex PCR, and TCRdb's table has in-frame clones only and misses some. This table holds roughly 5,000 clones, 65% to 80% found once. Trimming stripped 1 base from V and 8 bases from J, with 15 bases between. This CDR3 is built from 15 residues. Looked up from germline, CDR1 is MGHRA and CDR2 is YSYEKL. The sequence was obtained from a male donor with HIV. Material: cultured CD8+ T cells derived from PBMCs. The chain recombines TRBV4-1 with TRBJ2-1; no definite D call. This CDR3 is CASSQAPVGGDEQFF. As DNA, the CDR3 is TGCGCCAGCAGCCAAGCCCCGGTCGGCGGAGATGAGCAGTTCTTC.